Listed here are 5 T cell receptor beta chains from one sample, sequenced in a study of blood T cell repertoires in COVID-19. Profiled with immunoSEQ multiplex PCR; TCRdb holds only in-frame clones, not every one. The repertoire holds fewer than 300,000 clones, with roughly 88% as singletons. The sequencing input was peripheral blood. Receptor source: a woman aged 25 to 39 with acute or convalescent COVID-19.

The gene calls are TRBV5-4 and TRBJ2-2; D is unclear. Germline-derived CDR1 and CDR2 are SGHNT and YYREEE (reference sequence). V lost 4 bases to trimming and J lost 0 bases, with 7 bases between them. The CDR3 is made up of 14 amino acids. CDR3 loop: CASSPGSNTGELFF. The CDR3 DNA sequence: TGTGCCAGCAGCCCGGGTTCGAACACCGGGGAGCTGTTTTTT. The full variable domain, rest sourced from reference TRBV5-4 and TRBJ2-2, is ETGVTQSPTHLIKTRGQQVTLRCSSQSGHNTVSWYQQALGQGPQFIFQYYREEENGRGNFPPRFSGLQFPNYSSELNVNALELDDSALYLCASSPGSNTGELFFGEGSRLTVL.

V is TRBV5-1 and J is TRBJ2-7; 13 nucleotides agree with TRBD2. Losses at the gene ends were 2 bases for V and 4 bases for J; bases not matched to a gene: 12. Germline CDR1 and CDR2: SGHRS and YFSETQ. The CDR3 extends over 18 amino acids. The CDR3 DNA reads TGCGCCAGCAGCTTAACTTTCCGTGGACTAGCGGGAGTGTACGAGCAGTACTTC. It yields the protein CASSLTFRGLAGVYEQYF. The complete variable domain, with remaining parts taken from reference TRBV5-1 and TRBJ2-7, reads KAGVTQTPRYLIKTRGQQVTLSCSPISGHRSVSWYQQTPGQGLQFLFEYFSETQRNKGNFPGRFSGRQFSNSRSEMNVSTLELGDSALYLCASSLTFRGLAGVYEQYFGPGTRLTVT.

This clone was observed once. Here the CDR3 DNA reads TGTGCCAGCAGCCAACCCCTCAGCCGCGGAGGGTCGCAGTACTTC. It translates to CASSQPLSRGGSQYF. The J gene is TRBJ2-7, the V gene TRBV3-1 (or the pseudogene TRBV3-2), with D possibly being TRBD2 (6 bases). CDR1 is LGHDT and CDR2 is YNNKEL in the germline V gene (reference sequence). This CDR3 has 15 amino acids. V lost 2 bases, J lost 9 bases, and 20 bases lay in between.

The rearrangement uses TRBV7-8 and TRBJ2-7; 14 nucleotides line up with TRBD2. CDR3 length equals 16 residues. The V segment lost 3 bases and the J segment 5 bases; nucleotides outside the gene matches: 6. In germline, CDR1 is SGHVS, CDR2 FQNEAQ. CDR3 in DNA: TGTGCCAGCAGCTTGCGACTAGCGGGAGGGCTTGACGAGCAGTACTTC. This codes for CASSLRLAGGLDEQYF.

The rearrangement links TRBV12-3 or TRBV12-4 to TRBJ2-2; D possibly corresponds to TRBD2 (6 bases). Between the trimmed V and J ends, which lost 8 bases and 8 bases, there was a span of 6 bases. CDR3 size: 10 residues. CDR3 DNA sequence: TGTGCCAGCGCGGGAGGGGAGCTGTTTTTT. Translation gives CASAGGELFF.